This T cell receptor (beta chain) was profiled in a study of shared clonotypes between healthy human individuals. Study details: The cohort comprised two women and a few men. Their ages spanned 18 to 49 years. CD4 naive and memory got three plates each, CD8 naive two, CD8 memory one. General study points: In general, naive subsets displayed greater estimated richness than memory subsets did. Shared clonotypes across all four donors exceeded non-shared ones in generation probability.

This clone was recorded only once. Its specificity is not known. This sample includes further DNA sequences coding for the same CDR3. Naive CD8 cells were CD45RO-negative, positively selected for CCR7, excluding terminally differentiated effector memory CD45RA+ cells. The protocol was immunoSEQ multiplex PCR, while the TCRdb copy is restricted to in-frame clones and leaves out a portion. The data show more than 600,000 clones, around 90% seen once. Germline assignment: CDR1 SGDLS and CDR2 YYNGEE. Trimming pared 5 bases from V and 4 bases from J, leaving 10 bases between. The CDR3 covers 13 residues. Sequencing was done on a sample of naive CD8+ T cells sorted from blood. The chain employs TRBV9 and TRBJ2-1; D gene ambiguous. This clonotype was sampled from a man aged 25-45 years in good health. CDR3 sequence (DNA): TGTGCCAGCAGTCCTGACGGTTACAATGAGCAGTTCTTC. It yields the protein CASSPDGYNEQFF.